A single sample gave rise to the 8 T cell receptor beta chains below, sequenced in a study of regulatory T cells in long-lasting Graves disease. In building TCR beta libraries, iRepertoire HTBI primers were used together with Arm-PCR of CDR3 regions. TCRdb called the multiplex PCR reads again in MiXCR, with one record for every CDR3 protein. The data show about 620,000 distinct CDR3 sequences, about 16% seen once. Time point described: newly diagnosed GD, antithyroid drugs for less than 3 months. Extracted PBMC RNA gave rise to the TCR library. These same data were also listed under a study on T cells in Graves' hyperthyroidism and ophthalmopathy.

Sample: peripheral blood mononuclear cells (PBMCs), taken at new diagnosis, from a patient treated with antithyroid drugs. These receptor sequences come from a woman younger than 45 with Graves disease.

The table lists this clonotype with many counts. This chain's CDR3 is CASIELAGGRYEQYF. CDR3 DNA sequence: TGTGCCAGCATTGAGCTAGCGGGAGGAAGGTACGAGCAGTACTTC. The chain recombines TRBV2 with TRBJ2-7; 11 positions match TRBD2. The V gene's germline CDR1 is SNHLY and CDR2 FYNNEI. The CDR3 runs to 15 residues. V shed 7 bases and J 4 bases; nucleotides not matched to a gene: 9.

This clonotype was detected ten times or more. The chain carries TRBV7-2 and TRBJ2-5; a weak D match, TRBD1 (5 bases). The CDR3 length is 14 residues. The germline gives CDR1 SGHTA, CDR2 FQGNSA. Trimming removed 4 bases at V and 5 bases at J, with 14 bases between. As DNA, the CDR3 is TGTGCCAGCAGCTGGCAGGGTGGTATGGAGACCCAGTACTTC. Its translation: CASSWQGGMETQYF.

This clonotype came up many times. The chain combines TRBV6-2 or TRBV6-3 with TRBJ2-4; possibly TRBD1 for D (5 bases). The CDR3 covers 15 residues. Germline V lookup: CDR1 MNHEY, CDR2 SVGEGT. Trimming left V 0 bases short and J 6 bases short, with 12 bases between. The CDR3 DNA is TGTGCCAGCAGTTACTCGAGTGACAGAAGAAACATTCAGTACTTC. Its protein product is CASSYSSDRRNIQYF.

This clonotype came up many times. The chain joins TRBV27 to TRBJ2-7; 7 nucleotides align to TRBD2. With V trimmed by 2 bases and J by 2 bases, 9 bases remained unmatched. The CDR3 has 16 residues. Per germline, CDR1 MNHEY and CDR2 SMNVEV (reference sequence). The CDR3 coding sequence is TGTGCCAGCAGTTTAAAGGTGGGAGGGGTGACCTACGAGCAGTACTTC. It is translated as CASSLKVGGVTYEQYF.

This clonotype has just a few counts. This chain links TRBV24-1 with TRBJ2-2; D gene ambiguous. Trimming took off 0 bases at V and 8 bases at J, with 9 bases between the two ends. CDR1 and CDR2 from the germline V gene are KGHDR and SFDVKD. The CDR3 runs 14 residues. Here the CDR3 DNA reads TGTGCCACCAGTGATTTGAAGGCGGTGGGGGAGCTGTTTTTT. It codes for CATSDLKAVGELFF.

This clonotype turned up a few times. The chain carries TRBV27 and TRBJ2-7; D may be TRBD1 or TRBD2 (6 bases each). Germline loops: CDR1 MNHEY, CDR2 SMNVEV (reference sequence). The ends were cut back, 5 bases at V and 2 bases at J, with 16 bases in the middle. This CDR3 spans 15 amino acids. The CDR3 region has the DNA TGTGCCAGCAGTCCCAGGGGAGGCGGTACCTACGAGCAGTACTTC. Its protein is CASSPRGGGTYEQYF.

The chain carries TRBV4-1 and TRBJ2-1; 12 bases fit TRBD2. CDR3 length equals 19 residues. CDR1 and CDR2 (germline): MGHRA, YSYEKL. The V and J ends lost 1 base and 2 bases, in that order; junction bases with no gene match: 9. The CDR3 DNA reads TGCGCCAGCAGCCAAGGGCTAGCGGGAGGGCCGCGGGCCTACAATGAGCAGTTCTTC. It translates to CASSQGLAGGPRAYNEQFF.

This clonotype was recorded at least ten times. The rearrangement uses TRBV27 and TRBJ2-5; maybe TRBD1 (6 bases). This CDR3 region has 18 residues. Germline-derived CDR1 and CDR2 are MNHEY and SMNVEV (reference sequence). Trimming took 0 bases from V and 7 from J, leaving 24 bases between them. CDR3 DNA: TGTGCCAGCAGTTTATCGGGAACAGGGATCGGGTCCCGGGCGACCCAGTACTTC. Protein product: CASSLSGTGIGSRATQYF.